The rows below give T cell receptor beta chains drawn from one sample of a study of shared clonotypes between healthy human individuals. Measured with immunoSEQ multiplex PCR; TCRdb has only the in-frame clones, and not every one. The data show some 1.1 million clones, roughly 77% seen once. The specimen sequenced was memory CD4+ T cells from PBMCs. Receptors originate from a man aged 18 to 35 in good health. Some clones in this sample may be carry-over from other donors' samples. Each CDR3 is given with its conserved first and last residue. The D gene is left open where the match is weak. Clone size is given for some rows only: seen once, a few or many times, or a class if the clone is expanded.

TRBJ1-2 TRBV6-5 . . TGTGCCAGCAGTTACACCTTAGGGGGTAACTATGGCTACACCTTC CASSYTLGGNYGYTF
TRBJ2-3 TRBV7-9 . TRBD1 TGTGCCAGCAGCCACCCGGGACAGGGGGAATATACGCAGTATTTT CASSHPGQGEYTQYF
TRBJ2-3 TRBV18 . . TGTGCCAGCTCACCGGGCCAGGGGGGAGTCGGTACGCAGTATTTT CASSPGQGGVGTQYF
TRBJ2-1 TRBV7-9 . TRBD2 TGTGCCAGCAGCCCCCAACCCGGACTAGCTCTCGGGCAGTTCTTC CASSPQPGLALGQFF
TRBJ1-5 TRBV25-1 . TRBD1 TGTGCCAGCAGTGACCACAGGGGCAGCAATCAGCCCCAGCATTTT CASSDHRGSNQPQHF
TRBJ1-4 TRBV7-9 . . TGTGCCAGCAGCCCGTCGGGGGGCTTTAATGAAAAACTGTTTTTT CASSPSGGFNEKLFF
TRBJ2-3 TRBV25-1 . TRBD1 TGTGCCAGCAGTAAATCACAGGGGGCCTCTGGCACAGATACGCAGTATTTT CASSKSQGASGTDTQYF
TRBJ2-7 TRBV5-1 . TRBD2 TGCGCCAGCAGCATAATGCCCGGGACTAGCGGGACGTCCTACGAGCAGTACTTC CASSIMPGTSGTSYEQYF
TRBJ1-5 TRBV7-4 . . TGTGCCAGCAGCAGGAACCGGGACCTCGGGGCGCCCCAGCATTTT CASSRNRDLGAPQHF
TRBJ2-2 TRBV2 . . TGTGCCAGCAGTGAATTGCCTATCACCGGGGAGCTGTTTTTT CASSELPITGELFF
TRBJ2-2 TRBV28 once . TGTGCCAGCAGTTTTTACTCGAGGACCGGGGAGCTGTTTTTT CASSFYSRTGELFF
TRBJ2-7 TRBV2 . TRBD1 TGTGCCAGCAGGAAATACCGGGACAGCAGTTCCTACGAGCAGTACTTC CASRKYRDSSSYEQYF
TRBJ2-5 TRBV28 many TRBD2 TGTGCCAGCAGTTCCATTTGGACTAGCGGGAGGGCCCGTGAGACCCAGTACTTC CASSSIWTSGRARETQYF
TRBJ1-2 TRBV4-1 . . TGCGCCAGCAGCTTTCAGGGCTCAAACTATGGCTACACCTTC CASSFQGSNYGYTF
TRBJ1-2 TRBV4-2 . . TGTGCCAGCAGCCAAGATTCAGGGCAGACGTCTTATGGCTACACCTTC CASSQDSGQTSYGYTF
TRBJ1-5 TRBV29-1 . . TGCAGCGTTGCGGGACCGAATCAGCCCCAGCATTTT CSVAGPNQPQHF
TRBJ2-4 TRBV2 . . TGTGCCAGCAGTGTGGTACTTACCACCAAAAACATTCAGTACTTC CASSVVLTTKNIQYF